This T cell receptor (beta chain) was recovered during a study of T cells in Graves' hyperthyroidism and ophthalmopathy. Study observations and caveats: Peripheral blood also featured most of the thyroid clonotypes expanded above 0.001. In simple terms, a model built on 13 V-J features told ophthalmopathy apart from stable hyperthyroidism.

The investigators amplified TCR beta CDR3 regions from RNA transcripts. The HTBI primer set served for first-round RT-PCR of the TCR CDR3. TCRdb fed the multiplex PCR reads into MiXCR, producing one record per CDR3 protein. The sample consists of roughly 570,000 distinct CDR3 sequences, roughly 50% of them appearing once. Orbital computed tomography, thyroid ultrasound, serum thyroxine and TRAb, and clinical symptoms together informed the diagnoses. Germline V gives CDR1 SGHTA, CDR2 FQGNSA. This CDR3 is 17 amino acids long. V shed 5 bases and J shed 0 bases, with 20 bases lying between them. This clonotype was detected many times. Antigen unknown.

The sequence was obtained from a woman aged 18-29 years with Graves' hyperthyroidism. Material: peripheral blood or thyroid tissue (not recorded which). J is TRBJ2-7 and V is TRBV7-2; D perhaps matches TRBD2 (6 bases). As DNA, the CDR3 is TGTGCCAGCAGCCGAGGGTGGGGTAGCGGCCACTCCTACGAGCAGTACTTC. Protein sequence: CASSRGWGSGHSYEQYF.